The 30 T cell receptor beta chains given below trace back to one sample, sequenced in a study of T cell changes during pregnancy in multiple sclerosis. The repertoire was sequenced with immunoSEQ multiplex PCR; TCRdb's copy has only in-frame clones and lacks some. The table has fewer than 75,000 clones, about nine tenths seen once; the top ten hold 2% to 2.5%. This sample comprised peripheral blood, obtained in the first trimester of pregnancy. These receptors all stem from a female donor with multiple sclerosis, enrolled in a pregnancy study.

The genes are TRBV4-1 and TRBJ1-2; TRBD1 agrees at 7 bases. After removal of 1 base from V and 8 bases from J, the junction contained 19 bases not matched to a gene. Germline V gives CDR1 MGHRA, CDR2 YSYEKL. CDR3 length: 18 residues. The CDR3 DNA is TGCGCCAGCAGCCAAGGAGGGGTCGCGACAGGGACAGTGGAGGGCTACACCTTC. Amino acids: CASSQGGVATGTVEGYTF.

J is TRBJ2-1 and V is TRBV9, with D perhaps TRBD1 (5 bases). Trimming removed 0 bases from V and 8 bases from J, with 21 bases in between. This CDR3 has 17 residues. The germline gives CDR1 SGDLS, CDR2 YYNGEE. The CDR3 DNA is TGTGCCAGCAGCGTAGTTCCAGGGCTACGACCCTCCCATGAGCAGTTCTTC. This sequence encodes CASSVVPGLRPSHEQFF.

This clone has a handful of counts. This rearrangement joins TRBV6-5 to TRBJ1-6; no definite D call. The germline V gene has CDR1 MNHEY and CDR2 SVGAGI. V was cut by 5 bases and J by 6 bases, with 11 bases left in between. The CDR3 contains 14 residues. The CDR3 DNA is TGTGCCAGCAGTAGAGACGGCGGTAATTCACCCCTCCACTTT. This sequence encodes CASSRDGGNSPLHF.

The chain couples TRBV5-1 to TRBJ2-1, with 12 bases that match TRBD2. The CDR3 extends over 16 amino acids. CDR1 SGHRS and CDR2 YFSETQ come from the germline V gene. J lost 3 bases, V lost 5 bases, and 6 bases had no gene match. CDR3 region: CASRPSGGAYYNEQFF. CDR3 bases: TGCGCCAGCAGGCCTAGCGGGGGGGCCTACTACAATGAGCAGTTCTTC.

CDR3 region: CASSMKGAGEKLFF. CDR3 nucleotides: TGTGCCAGCAGCATGAAGGGGGCCGGTGAAAAACTGTTTTTT. The rearrangement links TRBV28 to TRBJ1-4, with TRBD1 matching 7 bases. CDR1 is MDHEN and CDR2 is SYDVKM in the germline V gene. This CDR3 is 14 amino acids long. With V trimmed by 6 bases and J by 7 bases, 8 bases remained unmatched.

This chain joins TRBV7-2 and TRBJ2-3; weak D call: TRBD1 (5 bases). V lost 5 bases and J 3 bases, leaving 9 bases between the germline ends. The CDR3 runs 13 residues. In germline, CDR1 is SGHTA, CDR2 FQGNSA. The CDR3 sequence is CASSVPGTDTQYF. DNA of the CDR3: TGTGCCAGCAGCGTACCAGGGACAGATACGCAGTATTTT.

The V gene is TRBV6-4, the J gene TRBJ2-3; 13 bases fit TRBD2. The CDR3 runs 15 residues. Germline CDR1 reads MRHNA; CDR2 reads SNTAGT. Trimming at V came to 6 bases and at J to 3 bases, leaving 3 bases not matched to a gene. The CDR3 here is CASRTTSGGTDTQYF. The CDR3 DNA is TGTGCCAGCAGGACGACTAGCGGGGGGACAGATACGCAGTATTTT.

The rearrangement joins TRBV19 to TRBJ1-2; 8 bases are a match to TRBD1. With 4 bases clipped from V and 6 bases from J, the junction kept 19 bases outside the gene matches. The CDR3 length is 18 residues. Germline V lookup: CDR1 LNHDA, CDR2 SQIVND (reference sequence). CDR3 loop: CASSTTNLIDRGADGYTF. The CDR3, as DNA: TGTGCCAGTAGTACAACAAACTTAATCGACAGGGGAGCTGATGGCTACACCTTC.

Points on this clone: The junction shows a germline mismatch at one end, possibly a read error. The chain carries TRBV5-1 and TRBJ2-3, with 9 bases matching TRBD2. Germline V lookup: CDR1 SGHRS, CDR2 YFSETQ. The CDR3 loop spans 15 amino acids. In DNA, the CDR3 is TGCGCCAGCAGCTTGGCCGGGACTAGCACGGATACGCAGTATTTT. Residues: CASSLAGTSTDTQYF.

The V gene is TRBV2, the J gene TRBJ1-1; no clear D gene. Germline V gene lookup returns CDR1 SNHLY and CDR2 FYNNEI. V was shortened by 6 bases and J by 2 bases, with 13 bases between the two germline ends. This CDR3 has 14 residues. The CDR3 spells CASSLAIFNTEAFF. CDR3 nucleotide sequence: TGTGCCAGCAGCCTGGCAATTTTTAACACTGAAGCTTTCTTT.

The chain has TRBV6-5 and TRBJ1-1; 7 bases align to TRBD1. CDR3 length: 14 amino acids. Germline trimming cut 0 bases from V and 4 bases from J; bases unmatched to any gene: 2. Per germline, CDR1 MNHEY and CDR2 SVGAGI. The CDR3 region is CASSYSTGSTEAFF. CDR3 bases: TGTGCCAGCAGTTACTCGACAGGGAGCACTGAAGCTTTCTTT.

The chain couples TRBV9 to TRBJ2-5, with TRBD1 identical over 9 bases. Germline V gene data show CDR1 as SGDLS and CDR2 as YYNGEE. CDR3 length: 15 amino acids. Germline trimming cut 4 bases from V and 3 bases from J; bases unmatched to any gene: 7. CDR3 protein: CASSPLTGGKETQYF. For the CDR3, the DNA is TGTGCCAGCAGCCCTCTGACAGGGGGAAAAGAGACCCAGTACTTC.

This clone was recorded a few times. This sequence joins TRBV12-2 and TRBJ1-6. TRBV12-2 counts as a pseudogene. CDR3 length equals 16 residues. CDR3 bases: TGTGCAAGTCGCTTACTAAAAGGAGGACCTAATTCACCCCTCCACTTT. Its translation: CASRLLKGGPNSPLHF.

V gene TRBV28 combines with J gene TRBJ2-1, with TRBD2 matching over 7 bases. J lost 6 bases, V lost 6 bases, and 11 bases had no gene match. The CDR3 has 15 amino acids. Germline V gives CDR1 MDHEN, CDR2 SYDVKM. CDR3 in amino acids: CASRLLWSGANEQFF. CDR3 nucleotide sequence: TGTGCCAGCAGACTCCTTTGGAGCGGGGCCAATGAGCAGTTCTTC.

The CDR3 nucleotides read TGTGCCAGCAGCTTGGAAAGGGGGCGCGACGAGCAGTACTTC. As protein: CASSLERGRDEQYF. The chain uses TRBV5-4 and TRBJ2-7; TRBD1 aligns across 7 bases. The germline V gene encodes CDR1 SGHNT and CDR2 YYREEE (reference sequence). With 0 bases clipped from V and 5 bases from J, the junction kept 5 bases outside the gene matches. The CDR3 extends over 14 amino acids.

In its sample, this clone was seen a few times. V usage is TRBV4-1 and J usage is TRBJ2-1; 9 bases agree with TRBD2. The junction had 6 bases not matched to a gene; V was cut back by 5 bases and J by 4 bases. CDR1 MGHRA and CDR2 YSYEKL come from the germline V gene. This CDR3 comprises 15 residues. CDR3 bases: TGCGCCAGCAGCTCCCAGCGGGAGGCTTACAATGAGCAGTTCTTC. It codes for CASSSQREAYNEQFF.

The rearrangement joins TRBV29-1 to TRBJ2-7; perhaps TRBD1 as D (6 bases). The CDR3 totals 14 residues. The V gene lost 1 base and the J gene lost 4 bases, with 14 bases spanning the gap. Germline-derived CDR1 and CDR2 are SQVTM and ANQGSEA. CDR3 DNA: TGCAGCGTTGAAGGGACAGAGGATAATTACGAGCAGTACTTC. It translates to CSVEGTEDNYEQYF.

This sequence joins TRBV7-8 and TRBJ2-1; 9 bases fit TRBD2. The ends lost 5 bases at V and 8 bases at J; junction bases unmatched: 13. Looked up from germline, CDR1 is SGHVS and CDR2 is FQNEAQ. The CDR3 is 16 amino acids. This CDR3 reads CASSRTSGRPGDEQFF. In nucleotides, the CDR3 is TGTGCCAGCAGCCGTACTAGCGGGCGCCCGGGCGATGAGCAGTTCTTC. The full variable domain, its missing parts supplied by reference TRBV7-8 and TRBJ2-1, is GAGVSQSPRYKVAKRGQDVALRCDPISGHVSLFWYQQALGQGPEFLTYFQNEAQLDKSGLPSDRFFAERPEGSVSTLKIQRTQQEDSAVYLCASSRTSGRPGDEQFFGPGTRLTVL.

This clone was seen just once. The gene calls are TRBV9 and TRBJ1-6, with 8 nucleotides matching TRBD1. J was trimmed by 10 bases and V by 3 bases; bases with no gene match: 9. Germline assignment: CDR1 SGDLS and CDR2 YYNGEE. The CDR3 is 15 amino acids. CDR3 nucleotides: TGTGCCAGCAGCGCTTTCGACAGGGGCCCCTCACCCCTCCACTTT. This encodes CASSAFDRGPSPLHF. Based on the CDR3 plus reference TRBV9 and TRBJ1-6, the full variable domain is DSGVTQTPKHLITATGQRVTLRCSPRSGDLSVYWYQQSLDQGLQFLIQYYNGEERAKGNILERFSAQQFPDLHSELNLSSLELGDSALYFCASSAFDRGPSPLHFGNGTRLTVT.

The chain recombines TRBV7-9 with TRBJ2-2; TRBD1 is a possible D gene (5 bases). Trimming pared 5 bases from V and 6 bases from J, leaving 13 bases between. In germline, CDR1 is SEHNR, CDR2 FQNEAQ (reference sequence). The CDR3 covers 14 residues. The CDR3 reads CASSGEGQPGELFF. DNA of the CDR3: TGTGCCAGCAGCGGAGAAGGACAACCCGGGGAGCTGTTTTTT.

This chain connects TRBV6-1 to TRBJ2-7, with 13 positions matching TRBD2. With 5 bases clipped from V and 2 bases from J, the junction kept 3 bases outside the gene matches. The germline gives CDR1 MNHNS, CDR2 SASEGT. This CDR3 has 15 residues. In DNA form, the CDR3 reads TGTGCCAGCAGTACGGGACTAGCGGGGACCTACGAGCAGTACTTC. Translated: CASSTGLAGTYEQYF.

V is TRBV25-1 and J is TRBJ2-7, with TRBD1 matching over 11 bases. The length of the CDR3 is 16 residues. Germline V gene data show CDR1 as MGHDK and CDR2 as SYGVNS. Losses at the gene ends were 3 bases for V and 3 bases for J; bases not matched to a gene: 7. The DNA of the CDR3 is TGTGCCAGCAGTGATGGACAGGGGGCTGCTCGCTACGAGCAGTACTTC. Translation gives CASSDGQGAARYEQYF.

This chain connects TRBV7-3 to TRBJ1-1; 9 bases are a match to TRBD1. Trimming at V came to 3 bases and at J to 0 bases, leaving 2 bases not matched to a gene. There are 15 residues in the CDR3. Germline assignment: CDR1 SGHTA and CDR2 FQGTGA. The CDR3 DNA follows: TGTGCCAGCAGCTTCGGGACAGGGCTGAACACTGAAGCTTTCTTT. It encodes CASSFGTGLNTEAFF.

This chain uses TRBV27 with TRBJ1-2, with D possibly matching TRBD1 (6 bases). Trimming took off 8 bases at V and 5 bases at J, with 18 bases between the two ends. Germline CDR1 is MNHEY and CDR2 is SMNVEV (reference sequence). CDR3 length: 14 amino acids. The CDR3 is CASSFSGARYGYTF. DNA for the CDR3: TGTGCCAGCTCCTTCTCAGGGGCGCGATATGGCTACACCTTC.

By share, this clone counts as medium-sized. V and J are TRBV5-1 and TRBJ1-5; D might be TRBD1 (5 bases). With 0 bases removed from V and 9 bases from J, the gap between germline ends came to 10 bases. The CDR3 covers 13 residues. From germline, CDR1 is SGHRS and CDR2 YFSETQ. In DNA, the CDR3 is TGCGCCAGCAGCTTGGAAGGGGATAGGCCCCAGCATTTT. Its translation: CASSLEGDRPQHF.

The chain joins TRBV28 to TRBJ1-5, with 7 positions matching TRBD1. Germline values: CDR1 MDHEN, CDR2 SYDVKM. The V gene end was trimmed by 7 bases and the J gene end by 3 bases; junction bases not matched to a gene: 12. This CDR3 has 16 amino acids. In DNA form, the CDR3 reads TGTGCCAGCACCCCCCCCGTTGGGACAGCCAATCAGCCCCAGCATTTT. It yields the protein CASTPPVGTANQPQHF.

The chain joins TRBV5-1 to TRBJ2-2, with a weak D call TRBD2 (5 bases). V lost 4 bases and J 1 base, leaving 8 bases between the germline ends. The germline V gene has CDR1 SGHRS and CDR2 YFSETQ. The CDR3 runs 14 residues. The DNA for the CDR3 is TGCGCCAGCAGCGCGGACTGGAACACCGGGGAGCTGTTTTTT. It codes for CASSADWNTGELFF. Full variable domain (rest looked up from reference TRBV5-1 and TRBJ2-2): KAGVTQTPRYLIKTRGQQVTLSCSPISGHRSVSWYQQTPGQGLQFLFEYFSETQRNKGNFPGRFSGRQFSNSRSEMNVSTLELGDSALYLCASSADWNTGELFFGEGSRLTVL.

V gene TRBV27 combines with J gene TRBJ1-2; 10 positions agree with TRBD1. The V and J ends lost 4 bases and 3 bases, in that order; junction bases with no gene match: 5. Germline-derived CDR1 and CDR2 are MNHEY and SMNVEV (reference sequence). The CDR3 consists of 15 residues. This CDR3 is CASSSPDRGHYGYTF. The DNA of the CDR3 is TGTGCCAGCAGTTCCCCTGACAGGGGGCACTATGGCTACACCTTC.

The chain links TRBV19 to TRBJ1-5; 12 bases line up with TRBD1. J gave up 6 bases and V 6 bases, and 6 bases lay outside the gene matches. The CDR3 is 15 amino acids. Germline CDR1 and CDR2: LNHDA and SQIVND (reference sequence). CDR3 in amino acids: CASSGDRGHSQPQHF. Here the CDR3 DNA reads TGTGCCAGTAGCGGGGACAGGGGGCATAGTCAGCCCCAGCATTTT. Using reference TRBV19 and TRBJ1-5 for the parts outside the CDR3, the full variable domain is DGGITQSPKYLFRKEGQNVTLSCEQNLNHDAMYWYRQDPGQGLRLIYYSQIVNDFQKGDIAEGYSVSREKKESFPLTVTSAQKNPTAFYLCASSGDRGHSQPQHFGDGTRLSIL.

The CDR3 sequence: CASSSQGAGELFF. The CDR3, as DNA: TGTGCCAGCAGCTCCCAGGGGGCCGGGGAGCTGTTTTTT. The V and J genes are TRBV7-2 and TRBJ2-2; 7 positions match TRBD1. Germline CDR1 SGHTA, CDR2 FQGNSA. This CDR3 is 13 amino acids long. Trimming took 4 bases from V and 6 from J; bases not matched to a gene: 2.